This T cell receptor beta chain was captured by sequencing in a study of regulatory T cells in long-lasting Graves disease. The study's findings and limits: Newly diagnosed disease favored TRBV20-1 and TRBJ2-1 over persistent disease.

This clonotype was counted ten times or more. Its antigen is not identified. Arm-PCR of CDR3 regions with iRepertoire HTBI primers generated TCR beta libraries. TCRdb reanalysed the multiplex PCR reads using MiXCR and keeps one entry per CDR3 protein. The repertoire consists of around 480,000 distinct CDR3 sequences, with 15% to 20% occurring once and the leading ten covering more than 9%. Time point indicated: newly diagnosed GD, antithyroid drugs for less than 3 months. RNA from PBMCs was the source of the TCR library. CDR1 is LGHNT and CDR2 is FRNRAP in the germline V gene. This CDR3 has 13 amino acids. Between the trimmed V and J ends, which lost 2 bases and 6 bases, there was a span of 7 bases. The sample was also linked to a second study, of T cells in Graves' hyperthyroidism and ophthalmopathy. Turning to that study: Together with thyroid ultrasound, orbital computed tomography, serum thyroxine and TRAb, clinical symptoms were used for diagnoses.

The receptor was derived from a man in his forties or fifties with Graves disease. This material consisted of peripheral blood mononuclear cells (PBMCs), taken at new diagnosis, from a patient treated with antithyroid drugs. The chain combines TRBV12-5 with TRBJ2-2; unclear D gene. The CDR3 DNA follows: TGTGCTAGTGGTTTGACCGTTCCCGGGGAGCTGTTTTTT. Translating gives CASGLTVPGELFF.